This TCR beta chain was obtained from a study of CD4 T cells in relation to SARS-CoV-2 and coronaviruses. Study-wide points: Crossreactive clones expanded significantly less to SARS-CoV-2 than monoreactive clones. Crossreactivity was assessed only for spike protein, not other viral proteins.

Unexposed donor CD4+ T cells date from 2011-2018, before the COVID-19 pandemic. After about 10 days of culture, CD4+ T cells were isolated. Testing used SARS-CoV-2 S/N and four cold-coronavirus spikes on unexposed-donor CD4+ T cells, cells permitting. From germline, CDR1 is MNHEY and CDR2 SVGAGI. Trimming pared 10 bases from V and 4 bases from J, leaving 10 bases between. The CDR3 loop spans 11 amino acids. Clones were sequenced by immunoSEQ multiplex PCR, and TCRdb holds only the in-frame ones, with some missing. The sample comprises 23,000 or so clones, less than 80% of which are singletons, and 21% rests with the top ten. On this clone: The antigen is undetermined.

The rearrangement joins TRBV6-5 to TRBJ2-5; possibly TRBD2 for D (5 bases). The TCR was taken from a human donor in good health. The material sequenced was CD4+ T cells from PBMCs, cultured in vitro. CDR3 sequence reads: CATTRGETQYF. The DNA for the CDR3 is TGTGCCACCACCCGGGGAGAGACCCAGTACTTC.